This T cell receptor (beta chain) was captured in a study of blood T cell repertoires in COVID-19. Study as a whole: The United States, Italy and Spain supplied acute and convalescent COVID-19 samples. Nucleic acid was either cDNA or gDNA, and it came from T cells, B-cell-depleted T cells, or PBMCs.

CDR3 length equals 13 residues. V shed 4 bases and J 4 bases; nucleotides not matched to a gene: 5. Germline loops: CDR1 SGHDT, CDR2 YYEEEE. It was during active infection that Seattle patients were enrolled and then longitudinally followed. Authors' methods: Quantification of nucleated cells was approximated via reference gene primer amplification. The assay was immunoSEQ multiplex PCR, and TCRdb's table has in-frame clones only and misses some. V, J and clone size derive from that table, while D and trimming were established from the DNA sequence. Among tens of thousands of clones, around 81% were seen once, and the ten largest hold more than 20%.

The chain is built from TRBV5-6 and TRBJ2-7; 7 bases fit TRBD1. Sequenced material: peripheral blood. The TCR was taken from a woman of 80 years or more with COVID-19, enrolled during active disease. CDR3 sequence reads: CASSMTGWYEQYF. CDR3 coding DNA: TGTGCCAGCAGCATGACAGGGTGGTACGAGCAGTACTTC.